Listed below are T cell receptor beta chains from one sample, sequenced in a study of blood T cell repertoires in COVID-19. Sequencing used immunoSEQ multiplex PCR; TCRdb keeps in-frame clones, though not all of them. The sample contains approximately 170,000 clones, around 84% of which appear only once. Sequencing was performed on PBMCs or T cells enriched from blood (not recorded which). The receptors come from a woman aged 30 to 39 who had recovered from COVID-19. CDR3s include the opening cysteine and the closing phenylalanine or tryptophan. Each record gives: J gene, D gene, V gene, clone size, CDR3 protein, CDR3 DNA. The D gene is left open where the match is weak. Clone size is given for some rows only: seen once, a few or many times, or a class if the clone is expanded.

TRBJ2-5	-	TRBV7-2	few	CASSYRVQETQYF	TGTGCCAGCAGCTACAGGGTCCAAGAGACCCAGTACTTC
TRBJ1-6	-	TRBV3-1/TRBV3-2	once	CASSQERVGGSPLHF	TGTGCCAGCAGCCAAGAAAGGGTGGGGGGTTCACCCCTCCACTTT
TRBJ1-4	-	TRBV6-5	few	CASNRGTEKLFF	TGTGCCAGCAACCGGGGTACTGAAAAACTGTTTTTT
TRBJ1-5	-	TRBV7-2	-	CASRLSPSSNQPQHF	TGTGCCAGCAGACTATCCCCATCTAGCAATCAGCCCCAGCATTTT
TRBJ1-2	-	TRBV6-5	-	CASTRSSTNYGYTF	TGTGCCAGCACCCGGTCTAGCACCAACTATGGCTACACCTTC
TRBJ1-1	TRBD1	TRBV2	-	CASSAQGAATEAFF	TGTGCCAGCAGTGCCCAGGGGGCGGCCACTGAAGCTTTCTTT
TRBJ2-1	TRBD2	TRBV9	-	CASSVESSGRYNEQFF	TGTGCCAGCAGCGTAGAGTCTAGCGGGAGGTACAATGAGCAGTTCTTC
TRBJ1-5	-	TRBV19	once	CASSIWENQPQHF	TGTGCCAGTAGTATATGGGAGAATCAGCCCCAGCATTTT
TRBJ2-3	TRBD2	TRBV9	-	CASSQGSGGPITDTQYF	TGTGCCAGCAGCCAAGGGTCGGGGGGGCCGATCACAGATACGCAGTATTTT
TRBJ1-1	-	TRBV27	-	CASSSRGRVTEAFF	TGTGCCAGCAGTTCCCGGGGTAGGGTCACTGAAGCTTTCTTT
TRBJ1-4	TRBD1	TRBV4-1	once	CASSLRTGVTNEKLFF	TGCGCCAGCAGCCTGCGGACAGGGGTAACTAATGAAAAACTGTTTTTT
TRBJ1-2	-	TRBV4-2	-	CASSQVTALDGYTF	TGTGCCAGCAGCCAAGTGACAGCTTTGGACGGCTACACCTTC
TRBJ1-2	-	TRBV18	-	CASSPDRRGNYGYTF	TGTGCCAGCTCACCAGATCGGCGGGGTAACTATGGCTACACCTTC
TRBJ1-2	-	TRBV3-1/TRBV3-2	-	CASSSTDRGAYGYTF	TGTGCCAGCAGCTCCACGGACAGAGGGGCCTATGGCTACACCTTC
TRBJ1-6	TRBD1	TRBV5-6	few	CASSRGTGSYNSPLHF	TGTGCCAGCAGCCGCGGGACAGGCTCCTATAATTCACCCCTCCACTTT
TRBJ2-3	-	TRBV5-1	-	CASSFRGSGASTDTQYF	TGCGCCAGCAGCTTCCGGGGTAGCGGAGCTAGCACAGATACGCAGTATTTT
TRBJ2-3	TRBD2	TRBV4-1	-	CASAAMASGKTPSTDTQYF	TGCGCCAGCGCCGCGATGGCTAGCGGGAAGACCCCCAGCACAGATACGCAGTATTTT
TRBJ2-1	-	TRBV10-3	-	CAISLQVYNEQFF	TGTGCCATCAGTCTACAGGTTTACAATGAGCAGTTCTTC
TRBJ1-4	TRBD1	TRBV10-2	-	CASSEGRQGFDPNEKLFF	TGCGCCAGCAGTGAGGGCCGACAGGGATTCGACCCTAATGAAAAACTGTTTTTT
TRBJ1-5	-	TRBV10-2	-	CASTLTGGKTDQPQHF	TGCGCCAGCACCCTGACGGGGGGCAAAACGGATCAGCCCCAGCATTTT
TRBJ2-7	TRBD2	TRBV6-2/TRBV6-3	-	CASSYSRLAGDYEQYF	TGTGCCAGCAGTTACTCCAGACTAGCGGGTGACTACGAGCAGTACTTC
TRBJ1-1	-	TRBV11-3	-	CASSLRPKGTEAFF	TGTGCCAGCAGCTTGAGACCGAAGGGGACTGAAGCTTTCTTT
TRBJ2-3	TRBD2	TRBV5-1	-	CASSLDGRGGADTQYF	TGCGCCAGCAGCTTGGATGGTCGCGGGGGGGCAGATACGCAGTATTTT
TRBJ2-5	TRBD2	TRBV5-4	-	CASSLGLAVESQYF	TGTGCCAGCAGCCTGGGACTAGCGGTAGAGAGCCAGTACTTC
TRBJ2-3	-	TRBV30	-	CAWNVGADTQYF	TGTGCCTGGAATGTGGGGGCGGATACGCAGTATTTT
TRBJ2-1	-	TRBV29-1	-	CSVARVYNEQFF	TGCAGCGTTGCCAGGGTTTACAATGAGCAGTTCTTC
TRBJ1-5	-	TRBV24-1	once	CATSAGASGQPQHF	TGTGCCACCAGTGCGGGAGCATCGGGGCAGCCCCAGCATTTT
TRBJ1-6	TRBD1	TRBV6-5	once	CASTGQGNSPLHF	TGTGCCAGCACGGGACAGGGGAATTCACCCCTCCACTTT
TRBJ1-2	-	TRBV7-3	-	CASSFARDYGYTF	TGTGCCAGCAGCTTCGCCAGGGACTATGGCTACACCTTC
TRBJ1-2	TRBD1	TRBV6-5	-	CASSRQGSYDGYTF	TGTGCCAGCAGTCGACAGGGATCATACGATGGCTACACCTTC
TRBJ1-5	-	TRBV7-8	-	CASSSNDRPNQPQHF	TGTGCCAGCAGCTCTAATGACAGGCCAAATCAGCCCCAGCATTTT
TRBJ2-3	TRBD1	TRBV18	-	CASSPPVWDSHRDTQYF	TGTGCCAGCTCACCACCGGTTTGGGACAGTCATAGGGATACGCAGTATTTT
TRBJ2-4	-	TRBV7-2	-	CASSTPRFGRAIQYF	TGTGCCAGCAGCACACCCAGATTTGGGCGGGCCATTCAGTACTTC
TRBJ2-1	-	TRBV7-4	-	CASSPGQPSYNEQFF	TGTGCCAGCAGCCCCGGACAGCCCTCCTACAATGAGCAGTTCTTC
TRBJ2-3	-	TRBV7-9	-	CASSLGQGRADTQYF	TGTGCCAGCAGCTTAGGACAGGGGAGGGCAGATACGCAGTATTTT
TRBJ1-6	-	TRBV28	-	CASTISRTGSGGNSPLHF	TGTGCCAGCACCATCTCCCGAACAGGGTCGGGAGGTAATTCACCCCTCCACTTT
TRBJ1-2	-	TRBV5-4	-	CASNNRIEYGYTF	TGTGCCAGCAACAACAGGATTGAATATGGCTACACCTTC
TRBJ1-2	-	TRBV10-3	-	CAISESNPGIGYTF	TGTGCCATCAGTGAGTCGAACCCAGGGATAGGCTACACCTTC
TRBJ1-1	TRBD1	TRBV5-1	-	CASSYGARGQGATHTEAFF	TGCGCCAGCAGCTACGGGGCGCGAGGACAGGGGGCAACACACACTGAAGCTTTCTTT
TRBJ1-5	-	TRBV6-5	-	CASRFRGAGNQPQHF	TGTGCCAGCAGATTCCGGGGAGCGGGCAATCAGCCCCAGCATTTT
TRBJ2-3	TRBD2	TRBV4-1	-	CASSPLSTAGGPDTQYF	TGCGCCAGCAGCCCCCTGAGTACAGCGGGGGGGCCTGATACGCAGTATTTT
TRBJ2-7	-	TRBV30	once	CAWSGGLYEQYF	TGTGCCTGGAGTGGAGGACTCTACGAGCAGTACTTC
TRBJ1-2	-	TRBV28	-	CASSLSQGLYGYTF	TGTGCCAGCAGTTTAAGCCAGGGCCTCTATGGCTACACCTTC
TRBJ1-6	-	TRBV27	once	CASSPDWESSYNSPLHF	TGTGCCAGCAGCCCGGACTGGGAAAGCTCCTATAATTCACCCCTCCACTTT
TRBJ1-1	-	TRBV12-5	-	CASGPTSGTEAFF	TGTGCTAGTGGACCTACGTCAGGGACTGAAGCTTTCTTT
TRBJ1-6	TRBD1	TRBV19	-	CASSPGSGTAGSPLHF	TGTGCCAGTAGTCCCGGTTCCGGGACAGCGGGTTCACCCCTCCACTTT
TRBJ2-5	TRBD1	TRBV11-2	-	CASSLSPGQGAFGETQYF	TGTGCCAGCAGCTTAAGCCCGGGACAGGGGGCTTTCGGAGAGACCCAGTACTTC
TRBJ2-5	-	TRBV18	once	CASTPIPMGAQETQYF	TGTGCCAGCACCCCTATACCGATGGGGGCACAAGAGACCCAGTACTTC
TRBJ1-2	-	TRBV27	-	CASSWRGRNYGYTF	TGTGCCAGCAGTTGGAGGGGTAGGAACTATGGCTACACCTTC
TRBJ1-1	TRBD1	TRBV5-1	-	CASSPRTGGNTEAFF	TGCGCCAGCAGCCCCAGGACAGGGGGCAACACTGAAGCTTTCTTT
TRBJ1-2	TRBD1	TRBV6-5	few	CASSSSGGNYGYTF	TGTGCCAGCAGTTCCTCAGGGGGCAACTATGGCTACACCTTC
TRBJ1-2	-	TRBV19	-	CASSTLGRNYGYTF	TGTGCCAGTAGTACCCTGGGGCGAAACTATGGCTACACCTTC
TRBJ2-7	TRBD2	TRBV6-5	-	CASSYYGTSGTYEQYF	TGTGCCAGCAGTTACTACGGGACTAGCGGTACCTACGAGCAGTACTTC